The clone carrying this T cell receptor beta chain came up a few times. What it recognizes is unknown. The sample comes from a study of cytomegalovirus exposure and HLA in healthy donors. Whole-study context: Around 89 million unique TCRs from HLA-typed donors made up an early data release. Study conclusions and caveats: Later analysis placed DRB1 highest and HLA-C lowest in TCR association rates, which differed by HLA locus. V- and J-gene trimming in TCR beta was tied to a missense DCLRE1C variant by an analysis performed later.

The CDR3 runs to 18 residues. Germline CDR1 is LGHNA and CDR2 is YSLEER. The V and J ends lost 4 bases and 3 bases, in that order; junction bases with no gene match: 5. In the PCR, 60 Vbeta and 13 Jbeta primers were used. Assay: immunoSEQ multiplex PCR; the TCRdb copy retains only in-frame clones and omits some. The sample holds 190,000 or so clones, about 85% seen once. The TCR originated in a woman in her forties or fifties in good health and CMV-seropositive. The specimen was PBMCs. V gene TRBV4-3 combines with J gene TRBJ2-2, with 16 bases that match TRBD2. CDR3 sequence (DNA): TGCGCCAGCAGCCCGGGACTAGCGGGGGGGCCGGACACCGGGGAGCTGTTTTTT. Translating it yields CASSPGLAGGPDTGELFF.